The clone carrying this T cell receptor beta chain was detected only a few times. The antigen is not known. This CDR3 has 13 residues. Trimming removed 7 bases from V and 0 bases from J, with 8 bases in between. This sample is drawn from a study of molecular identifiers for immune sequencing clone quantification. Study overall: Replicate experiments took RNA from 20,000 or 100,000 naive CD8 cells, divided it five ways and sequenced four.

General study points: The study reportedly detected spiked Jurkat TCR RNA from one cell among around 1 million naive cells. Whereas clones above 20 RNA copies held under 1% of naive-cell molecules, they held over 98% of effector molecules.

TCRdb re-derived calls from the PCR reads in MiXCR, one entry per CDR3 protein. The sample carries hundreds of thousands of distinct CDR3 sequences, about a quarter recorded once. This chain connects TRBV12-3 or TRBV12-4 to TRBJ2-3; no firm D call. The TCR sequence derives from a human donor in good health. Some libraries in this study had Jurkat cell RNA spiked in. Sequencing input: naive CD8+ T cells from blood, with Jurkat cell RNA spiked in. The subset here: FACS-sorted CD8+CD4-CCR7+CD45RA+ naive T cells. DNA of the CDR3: TGTGCCAGCACCAAGGACAGCACAGATACGCAGTATTTT. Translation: CASTKDSTDTQYF.